A selection of T cell receptor beta chains follows, all from one sample in a study of a mutant IDH1 vaccine in newly diagnosed glioma. Data came from immunoSEQ multiplex PCR; TCRdb stores just in-frame clones and leaves some out. The sample yields approximately 70,000 clones, 70% to 80% seen once. The sequences come from PBMCs, collected from a glioma patient treated with radiotherapy, temozolomide or both. The receptors come from a man aged 50 or older with glioma. CDR3s include the opening cysteine and the closing phenylalanine or tryptophan. Each record gives: CDR3 protein, CDR3 length, V gene, clone size. Clone sizes are given selectively: once, few, many, or a class where the clone is expanded.

CASSINARQADTQYF,15,TRBV19,NA
CASSSLGVGSEKLFF,15,TRBV7-2,NA
CASSLSRLAGTQYF,14,TRBV7-2,NA
CASSVDSPYEQYF,13,TRBV5-1,NA
CASSLEYNGNYGYTF,15,TRBV5-1,few
CASSYSPDRFQYF,13,TRBV6-5,NA
CASSLNPNSGNTIYF,15,TRBV5-1,NA
CASSAYGPRAEAFF,14,TRBV2,NA
CAICRARSCYEQYF,14,TRBV10-3,NA
CASSWKETVMFTLHF,15,TRBV2,few
CASSQRTGAYEQYF,14,TRBV4-3,NA
CASSVSGTDYGYTF,14,TRBV11-2,once
CASSEEKGGGYGYTF,15,TRBV2,NA
CASSTTGLGGYTF,13,TRBV7-2,NA
CAIKDSSSGYGYTF,14,TRBV10-3,NA
CASSIQDGGYTF,12,TRBV19,NA
CAWSVLPGSTGELFF,15,TRBV30,few
CASSKGLAGDFANTGELFF,19,TRBV19,NA
CASSVVGGATDTQYF,15,TRBV9,NA
CASSPGLADTGELFF,15,TRBV18,NA
CASSIRLWDRGETFF,15,TRBV19,NA
CASSLVGDPYEQYF,14,TRBV5-1,NA
CSQGSYNEQFF,11,TRBV29-1,few
CASSLSGVENTIYF,14,TRBV6-5,NA
CASSLAGGAYGYTF,14,TRBV5-1,NA
CASSFGRQGGHAITGELFF,19,TRBV7-8,NA
CASSTGAYEQYF,12,TRBV25-1,NA
CASSLGGNTEAFF,13,TRBV11-2,once
CASTSPRTNTEAFF,14,TRBV27,few
CASSSRLGTINTGELFF,17,TRBV7-2,NA